This T cell receptor beta chain was identified in a study of T cells after yellow fever vaccination. A universal primer site and UMIs were added as TCR cDNA was made by 5'RACE template switching. TCRdb fed the 5' RACE reads into MiXCR, producing one record per CDR3 protein. The data hold hundreds of thousands of distinct CDR3 sequences, with about 17% observed a single time. General study points: A secondary response was less intense yet reached its peak sooner, at day 5 versus 15. FACS-sorted repertoires might harbor abundant contaminating clonotypes from the bulk population.

This CDR3 region has 15 residues. CDR1 SEHNR and CDR2 FQNEAQ come from the germline V gene (reference sequence). V was trimmed by 8 bases and J by 0 bases, leaving 14 bases between them. Regarding this clonotype: As yet, its antigen is unknown.

The specimen comprised PBMCs, sampled before the yellow fever booster vaccination. The rearrangement joins TRBV7-9 to TRBJ2-4, with D possibly being TRBD1 (5 bases). The sequence derives from a man between 18 and 35 years old who received the YFV17D yellow fever vaccine. DNA for the CDR3: TGTGCCAGCCGTCAGGACACCCTAGCCAAAAACATTCAGTACTTC. Translating it yields CASRQDTLAKNIQYF.